This TCR beta chain stems from a study of blood T cell repertoires in COVID-19. Study-wide context: Acute and convalescent COVID-19 specimens originated in the United States, Italy and Spain.

The authors' processing: Estimation of nucleated cell counts relied on the amplification of reference gene primers. Assay used: immunoSEQ multiplex PCR; TCRdb lists only in-frame clones, some missing. The DNA gave D and trimming, while V, J and clone size come from that table. This table has almost 300,000 clones, roughly 86% appearing once. Trimming took 2 bases from V and 1 from J; bases not matched to a gene: 4. There are 16 residues in the CDR3. In germline, CDR1 is MNHNS, CDR2 SASEGT. The source is a woman in her 30s with COVID-19, enrolled during active disease. This chain joins TRBV6-1 and TRBJ2-3, with TRBD2 matching 9 bases. Sequenced input: peripheral blood. The DNA for the CDR3 is TGTGCCAGCAGTGAATATGGCGGGGGGGGCACAGATACGCAGTATTTT. Protein sequence: CASSEYGGGGTDTQYF.